These 22 T cell receptor beta chains were all obtained from the same sample, sequenced in a study. This table comes from immunoSEQ multiplex PCR, and its TCRdb copy is limited to in-frame clones, with some not included. The table has around 50,000 clones, approximately 95% seen once. Input material: PBMCs. These receptors all come from a man in his forties with rheumatoid arthritis.

This clone was counted a single time. This CDR3 reads CASSPLLENTEAFF. CDR3 nucleotides: TGTGCCAGCTCACCTCTCCTGGAGAACACTGAAGCTTTCTTT. The genes are TRBV18 and TRBJ1-1; D is ambiguous. Per germline, CDR1 KGHSH and CDR2 LQKENI. The germline V and J ends were trimmed by 3 bases and 1 base, with 9 bases remaining between them. The CDR3 spans 14 residues.

J is TRBJ1-2 and V is TRBV7-9, with 9 bases identical to TRBD1. Germline trimming cut 5 bases from V and 4 bases from J; bases unmatched to any gene: 8. The CDR3 runs to 15 residues. The germline CDR1 and CDR2 sequences are SEHNR and FQNEAQ (reference sequence). CDR3 residues: CASSPSRQGGYGYTF. CDR3 DNA: TGTGCCAGCAGCCCCTCGCGACAGGGGGGCTATGGCTACACCTTC.

The rearrangement joins TRBV2 to TRBJ2-7; 10 positions agree with TRBD1. This CDR3 contains 16 residues. Germline trimming cut 0 bases from V and 3 bases from J; bases unmatched to any gene: 5. Germline loops: CDR1 SNHLY, CDR2 FYNNEI. This CDR3 is CASSEAPGQGFYEQYF. CDR3 nucleotides: TGTGCCAGCAGTGAAGCGCCGGGACAGGGGTTCTACGAGCAGTACTTC.

The V call is TRBV9, the J call TRBJ2-3; D is ambiguous. V dropped 4 bases and J dropped 0 bases, with 12 bases sitting between them. CDR1 and CDR2 from the germline V gene are SGDLS and YYNGEE. The CDR3 runs 15 residues. CDR3: CASSPDPLSTDTQYF. As DNA, the CDR3 is TGTGCCAGCAGCCCCGATCCTCTGAGCACAGATACGCAGTATTTT.

This clone was seen just once. The chain carries TRBV13 and TRBJ2-6; D is uncertain. Germline-derived CDR1 and CDR2 are PRHDT and FYEKMQ (reference sequence). The CDR3 covers 15 residues. V lost 5 bases and J lost 4, with 12 bases in between. The CDR3 DNA reads as TGTGCCAGCAGCACGACGGTGCGCGGGGCCAACGTCCTGACTTTC. Translating gives CASSTTVRGANVLTF. The variable domain in full, with the rest retrieved from reference TRBV13 and TRBJ2-6, is AAGVIQSPRHLIKEKRETATLKCYPIPRHDTVYWYQQGPGQDPQFLISFYEKMQSDKGSIPDRFSAQQFSDYHSELNMSSLELGDSALYFCASSTTVRGANVLTFGAGSRLTVL.

In nucleotides, the CDR3 is TGTGCCAGTAGTCTCGGGTCCCCAAGTCCTAATAGCAATCAGCCCCAGCATTTT. This sequence encodes CASSLGSPSPNSNQPQHF. The gene calls are TRBV19 and TRBJ1-5; D unresolved. This CDR3 spans 18 amino acids. Germline CDR1 is LNHDA and CDR2 is SQIVND (reference sequence). V was shortened by 5 bases and J by 0 bases, with 20 bases between the two germline ends.

The rearrangement joins TRBV25-1 to TRBJ2-7; TRBD2 might be the D (6 bases). Trimming shortened V by 3 bases and J by 4 bases, and 10 bases separated the two germline ends. The CDR3 covers 13 residues. Germline CDR1 MGHDK, CDR2 SYGVNS. The CDR3 DNA is TGTGCCAGCAGTGAGGGACTGAATTACGAGCAGTACTTC. This gives the protein CASSEGLNYEQYF.

This clone was recorded a few times. V usage is TRBV14 and J usage is TRBJ1-5, with D possibly being TRBD1 (5 bases). The CDR3 has 13 residues. V gave up 2 bases and J gave up 7 bases, with 9 bases separating them. CDR1 SGHDN and CDR2 FVKESK come from the germline V gene. The CDR3 DNA reads TGTGCCAGCAGCCAATCCGGGGACCAGCCCCAGCATTTT. It yields the protein CASSQSGDQPQHF. Supplemented by reference TRBV14 and TRBJ1-5, the full variable domain reads EAGVTQFPSHSVIEKGQTVTLRCDPISGHDNLYWYRRVMGKEIKFLLHFVKESKQDESGMPNNRFLAERTGGTYSTLKVQPAELEDSGVYFCASSQSGDQPQHFGDGTRLSIL.

The chain has TRBV10-3 and TRBJ2-3; D is uncertain. Germline V gene lookup returns CDR1 ENHRY and CDR2 SYGVKD. This CDR3 is built from 15 residues. V was pared by 8 bases and J by 3 bases, with 18 bases between. The CDR3 spells CAILNQASGTDTQYF. CDR3 coding DNA: TGTGCCATCCTCAATCAGGCTAGTGGTACAGATACGCAGTATTTT.

The rearrangement links TRBV7-9 to TRBJ1-2; possibly TRBD1 for D (5 bases). The germline V gene has CDR1 SEHNR and CDR2 FQNEAQ (reference sequence). This CDR3 comprises 13 residues. V lost 5 bases and J lost 8, with 15 bases in between. The CDR3 coding sequence is TGTGCCAGCAGCCCCGATGCAGGGAGAGGCTACACCTTC. Its translation: CASSPDAGRGYTF.

Only a few counts were recorded for this clone. The chain combines TRBV4-2 with TRBJ1-6; 7 positions match TRBD1. Trimming at V came to 3 bases and at J to 0 bases, leaving 14 bases not matched to a gene. Germline-derived CDR1 and CDR2 are LGHNA and YNFKEQ. The CDR3 totals 20 residues. CDR3 residues: CASSQTRGQGLSSYNSPLHF. In nucleotides, the CDR3 is TGTGCCAGCAGCCAGACGAGGGGGCAGGGGTTGAGCTCCTATAATTCACCCCTCCACTTT.

The chain uses TRBV7-2 and TRBJ2-2; D possibly uses TRBD1 or TRBD2 (5 bases each). CDR3 length equals 15 residues. Germline V gene data show CDR1 as SGHTA and CDR2 as FQGNSA. V was trimmed by 8 bases and J by 0 bases, leaving 13 bases between them. The CDR3 region has the DNA TGTGCCAGCCGCTCCAGGGACGCGAACACCGGGGAGCTGTTTTTT. This gives the protein CASRSRDANTGELFF.

The V call is TRBV5-4, the J call TRBJ1-1, with D possibly matching TRBD1 (5 bases). With 4 bases removed from V and 3 bases from J, the gap between germline ends came to 22 bases. CDR1 SGHNT and CDR2 YYREEE come from the germline V gene (reference sequence). The CDR3 extends over 17 amino acids. CDR3 DNA: TGTGCCAGCAGCCCTTGGGTGTTGGGGACGCCGGACACTGAAGCTTTCTTT. Translating gives CASSPWVLGTPDTEAFF.

The chain is built from TRBV5-8 and TRBJ2-1; 7 bases are shared with TRBD2. V shed 3 bases and J 9 bases; nucleotides not matched to a gene: 9. Germline-derived CDR1 and CDR2 are SGHTS and YDEGEE. The CDR3 loop spans 14 amino acids. CDR3 in DNA: TGTGCCAGCAGCTCCTTTGGAGGGAGGGCTGAGCAGTTCTTC. Translation gives CASSSFGGRAEQFF.

The chain has TRBV5-4 and TRBJ2-1, with 10 bases identical to TRBD2. The CDR3 runs 15 residues. Germline assignment: CDR1 SGHNT and CDR2 YYREEE (reference sequence). Germline trimming cut 3 bases from V and 0 bases from J; bases unmatched to any gene: 0. CDR3 amino acids: CASSSSGSSYNEQFF. CDR3 bases: TGTGCCAGCAGCTCTAGCGGGAGCTCCTACAATGAGCAGTTCTTC. The whole variable domain, filled in from reference TRBV5-4 and TRBJ2-1, reads ETGVTQSPTHLIKTRGQQVTLRCSSQSGHNTVSWYQQALGQGPQFIFQYYREEENGRGNFPPRFSGLQFPNYSSELNVNALELDDSALYLCASSSSGSSYNEQFFGPGTRLTVL.

The rearrangement links TRBV6-5 to TRBJ2-7; TRBD2 might be the D (6 bases). This CDR3 comprises 14 residues. V shed 2 bases and J shed 6 bases, with 14 bases lying between them. Germline values: CDR1 MNHEY, CDR2 SVGAGI. In DNA form, the CDR3 reads TGTGCCAGCAGTTACGTCGCGGGATCAGGCGAGCAGTACTTC. As protein: CASSYVAGSGEQYF.

The chain uses TRBV25-1 and TRBJ1-4; D is possibly TRBD1 (5 bases). V lost 3 bases, J lost 14 bases, and 13 bases lay in between. CDR1 MGHDK and CDR2 SYGVNS come from the germline V gene. The CDR3 is 12 residues long. The CDR3 loop reads CASSDIRTTLFF. The DNA for the CDR3 is TGTGCCAGCAGTGACATTCGGACAACTCTGTTTTTT.

The gene calls are TRBV27 and TRBJ1-2, with D perhaps TRBD1 (5 bases). Germline CDR1 MNHEY, CDR2 SMNVEV (reference sequence). V lost 7 bases to trimming and J lost 9 bases, with 15 bases between them. The CDR3 is 12 residues long. The CDR3 sequence is CASTGPGGRYTF. As DNA, the CDR3 is TGTGCCAGCACTGGACCCGGGGGTCGCTACACCTTC.

The rearrangement joins TRBV6-1 to TRBJ1-2, with D unclear. This CDR3 has 15 amino acids. V was trimmed by 2 bases and J by 6 bases, leaving 16 bases between them. CDR1 is MNHNS, CDR2 SASEGT, per germline. The CDR3 sequence is CASSEWSGGFNGYTF. The DNA of the CDR3 is TGTGCCAGCAGTGAATGGAGTGGAGGGTTCAATGGCTACACCTTC.

The V call is TRBV5-1, the J call TRBJ1-1, with D perhaps TRBD1 (5 bases). The CDR3 totals 14 residues. V shed 1 base and J shed 1 base, with 8 bases lying between them. Looked up from germline, CDR1 is SGHRS and CDR2 is YFSETQ. CDR3 loop: CASSLSGGNTEAFF. The CDR3 DNA follows: TGCGCCAGCAGCTTGAGTGGGGGGAACACTGAAGCTTTCTTT.

The chain uses TRBV27 and TRBJ2-7; TRBD1 might be the D (7 bases). From germline, CDR1 is MNHEY and CDR2 SMNVEV (reference sequence). This CDR3 is 15 amino acids long. V lost 2 bases and J 4 bases, leaving 15 bases between the germline ends. The CDR3 spells CASSLAGTEIYEQYF. CDR3 DNA: TGTGCCAGCAGTTTAGCGGGGACAGAGATTTACGAGCAGTACTTC.

The chain combines TRBV4-1 with TRBJ2-1; D gene unclear. This CDR3 has 15 residues. The germline V and J ends were trimmed by 1 base and 0 bases, with 7 bases remaining between them. Germline V gene sequence: CDR1 MGHRA, CDR2 YSYEKL. CDR3 sequence reads: CASSQGPGSYNEQFF. CDR3 sequence (DNA): TGCGCCAGCAGCCAAGGCCCGGGCTCCTACAATGAGCAGTTCTTC.